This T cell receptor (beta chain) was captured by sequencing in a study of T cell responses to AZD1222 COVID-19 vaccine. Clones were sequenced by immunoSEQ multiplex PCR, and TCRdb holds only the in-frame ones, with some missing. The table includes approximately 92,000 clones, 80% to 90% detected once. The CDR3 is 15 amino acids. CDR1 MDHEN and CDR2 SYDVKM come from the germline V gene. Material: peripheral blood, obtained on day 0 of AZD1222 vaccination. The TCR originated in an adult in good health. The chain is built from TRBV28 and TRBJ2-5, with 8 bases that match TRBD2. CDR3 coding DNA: TGTGCGGCGGGGGGAGGGGGAGGGCTTGGAGAGACCCAGTACTTC. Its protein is CAAGGGGGLGETQYF.